This record looks at one T cell receptor (beta chain) sequence and its context. Profiling relied on immunoSEQ multiplex PCR, and the TCRdb table lists in-frame clones only, not all of them. The sample comprises around 140,000 clones, about 93% of which are singletons, and 2% to 3% rests with the top ten. This sample was included in a study of control samples from healthy donors and cancer patients. This CDR3 has 17 residues. Germline V gene lookup returns CDR1 MNHNS and CDR2 SASEGT. V lost 2 bases and J lost 4, with 19 bases in between. The sample comprised blood. The chain joins TRBV6-1 to TRBJ2-3; D is perhaps TRBD1 (6 bases). This receptor was taken from a man in his forties or fifties in good health. In nucleotides, the CDR3 is TGTGCCAGCAGTGAAAGGCGACGGGGCAGGGGTGCAGATACGCAGTATTTT. Amino acids: CASSERRRGRGADTQYF.